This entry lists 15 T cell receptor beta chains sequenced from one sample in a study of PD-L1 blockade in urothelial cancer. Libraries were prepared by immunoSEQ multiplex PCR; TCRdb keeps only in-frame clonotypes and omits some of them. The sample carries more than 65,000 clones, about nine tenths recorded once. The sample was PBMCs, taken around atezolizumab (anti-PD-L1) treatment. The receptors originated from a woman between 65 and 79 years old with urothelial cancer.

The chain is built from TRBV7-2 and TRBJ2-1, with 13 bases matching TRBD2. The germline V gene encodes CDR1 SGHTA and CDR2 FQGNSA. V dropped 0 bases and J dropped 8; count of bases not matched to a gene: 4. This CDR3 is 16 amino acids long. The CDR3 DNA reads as TGTGCCAGCAGCTTAGCGGGACTAGCGGGGAACGATGAGCAGTTCTTC. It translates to CASSLAGLAGNDEQFF.

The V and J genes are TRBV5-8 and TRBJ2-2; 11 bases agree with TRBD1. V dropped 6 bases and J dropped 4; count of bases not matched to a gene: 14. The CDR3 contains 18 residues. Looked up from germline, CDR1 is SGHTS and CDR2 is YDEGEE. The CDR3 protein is CASTPGQGVFWSTGELFF. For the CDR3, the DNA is TGTGCCAGCACGCCGGGACAGGGGGTTTTTTGGAGCACCGGGGAGCTGTTTTTT.

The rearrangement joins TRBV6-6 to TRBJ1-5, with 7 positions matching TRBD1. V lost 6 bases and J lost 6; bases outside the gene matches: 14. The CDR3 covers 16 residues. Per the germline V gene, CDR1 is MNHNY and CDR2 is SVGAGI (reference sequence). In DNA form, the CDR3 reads TGTGCCAGCAGATCCCGGGGACAGACTAGCGGTCAGCCCCAGCATTTT. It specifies CASRSRGQTSGQPQHF.

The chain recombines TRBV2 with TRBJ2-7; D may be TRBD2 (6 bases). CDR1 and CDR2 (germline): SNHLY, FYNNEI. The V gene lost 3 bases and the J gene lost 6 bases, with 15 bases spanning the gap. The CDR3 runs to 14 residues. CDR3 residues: CASSEEGGVSEQYF. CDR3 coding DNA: TGTGCCAGCAGTGAGGAAGGAGGGGTATCCGAGCAGTACTTC.

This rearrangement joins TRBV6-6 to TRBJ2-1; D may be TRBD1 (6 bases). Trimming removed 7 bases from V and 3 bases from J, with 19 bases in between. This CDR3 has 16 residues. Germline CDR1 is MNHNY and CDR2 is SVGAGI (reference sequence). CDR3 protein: CASMSLSLGGYNEQFF. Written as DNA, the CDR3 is TGTGCCAGCATGTCACTGAGCCTAGGGGGCTACAATGAGCAGTTCTTC.

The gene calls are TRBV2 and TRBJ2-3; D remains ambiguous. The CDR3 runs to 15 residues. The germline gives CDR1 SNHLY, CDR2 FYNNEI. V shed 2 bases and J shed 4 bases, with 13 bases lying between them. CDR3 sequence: CASSEMGSIPDTQYF. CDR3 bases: TGTGCCAGCAGTGAAATGGGCAGCATTCCAGATACGCAGTATTTT.

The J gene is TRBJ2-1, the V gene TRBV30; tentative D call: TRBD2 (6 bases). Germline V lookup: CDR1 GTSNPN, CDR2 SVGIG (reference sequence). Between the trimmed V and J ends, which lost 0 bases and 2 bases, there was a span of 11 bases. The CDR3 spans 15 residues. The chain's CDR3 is CAWSVAGRAYNEQFF. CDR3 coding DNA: TGTGCCTGGAGTGTCGCGGGAAGGGCCTACAATGAGCAGTTCTTC.

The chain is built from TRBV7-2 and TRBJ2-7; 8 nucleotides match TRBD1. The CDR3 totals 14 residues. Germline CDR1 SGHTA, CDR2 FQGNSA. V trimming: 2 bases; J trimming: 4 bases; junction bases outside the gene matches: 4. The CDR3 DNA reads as TGTGCCAGCAGCTTAAGGACAGGGACATACGAGCAGTACTTC. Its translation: CASSLRTGTYEQYF.

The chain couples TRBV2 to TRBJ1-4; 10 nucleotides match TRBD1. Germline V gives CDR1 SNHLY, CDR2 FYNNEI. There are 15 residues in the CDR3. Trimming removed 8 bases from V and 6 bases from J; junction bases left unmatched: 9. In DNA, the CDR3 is TGTGCCAGCCGCACTGACAGGGGGCGGGATGAAAAACTGTTTTTT. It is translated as CASRTDRGRDEKLFF. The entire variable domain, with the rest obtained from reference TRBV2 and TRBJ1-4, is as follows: EPEVTQTPSHQVTQMGQEVILRCVPISNHLYFYWYRQILGQKVEFLVSFYNNEISEKSEIFDDQFSVERPDGSNFTLKIRSTKLEDSAMYFCASRTDRGRDEKLFFGSGTQLSVL.

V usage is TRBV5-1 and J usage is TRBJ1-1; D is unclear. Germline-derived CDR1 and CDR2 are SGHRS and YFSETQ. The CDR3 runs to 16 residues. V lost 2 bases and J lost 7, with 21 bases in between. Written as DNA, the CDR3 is TGCGCCAGCAGCTTTTTCATGGGAGGGAGAAAAAATGAAGCTTTCTTT. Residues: CASSFFMGGRKNEAFF.

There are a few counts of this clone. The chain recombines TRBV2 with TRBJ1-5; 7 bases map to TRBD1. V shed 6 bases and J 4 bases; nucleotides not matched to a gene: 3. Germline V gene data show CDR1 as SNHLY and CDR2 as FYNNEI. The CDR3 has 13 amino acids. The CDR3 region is CASRGTANQPQHF. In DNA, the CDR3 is TGTGCCAGCAGAGGGACAGCGAATCAGCCCCAGCATTTT.

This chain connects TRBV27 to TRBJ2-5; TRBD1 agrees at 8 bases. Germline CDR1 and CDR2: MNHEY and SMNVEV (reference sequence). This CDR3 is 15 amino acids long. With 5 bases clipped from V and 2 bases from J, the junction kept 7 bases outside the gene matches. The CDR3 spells CASSPRTGRQETQYF. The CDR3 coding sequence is TGTGCCAGCAGTCCGCGGACAGGGAGGCAAGAGACCCAGTACTTC.

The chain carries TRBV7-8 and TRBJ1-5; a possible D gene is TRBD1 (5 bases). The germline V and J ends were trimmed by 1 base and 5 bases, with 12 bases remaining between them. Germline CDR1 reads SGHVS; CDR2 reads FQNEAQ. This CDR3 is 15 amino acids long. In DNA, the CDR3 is TGTGCCAGCAGCTTAGAATGGGGGGAGGATCAGCCCCAGCATTTT. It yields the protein CASSLEWGEDQPQHF.

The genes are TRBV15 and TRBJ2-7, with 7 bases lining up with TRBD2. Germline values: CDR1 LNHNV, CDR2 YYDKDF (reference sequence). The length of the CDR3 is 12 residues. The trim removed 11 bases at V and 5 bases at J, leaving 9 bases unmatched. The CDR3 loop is CAFRDYKNEQYF. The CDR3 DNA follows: TGTGCCTTCCGGGACTACAAAAACGAGCAGTACTTC.

CDR3 amino acids: CASSQDTQEWGRVSEQYF. The CDR3, as DNA: TGCGCCAGCAGCCAAGATACGCAAGAGTGGGGCCGGGTAAGCGAGCAGTACTTC. The genes are TRBV4-1 and TRBJ2-7; D perhaps matches TRBD1 (5 bases). CDR3 length equals 18 residues. V was clipped by 0 bases and J by 6 bases, with 24 bases between them. Germline CDR1 MGHRA, CDR2 YSYEKL.